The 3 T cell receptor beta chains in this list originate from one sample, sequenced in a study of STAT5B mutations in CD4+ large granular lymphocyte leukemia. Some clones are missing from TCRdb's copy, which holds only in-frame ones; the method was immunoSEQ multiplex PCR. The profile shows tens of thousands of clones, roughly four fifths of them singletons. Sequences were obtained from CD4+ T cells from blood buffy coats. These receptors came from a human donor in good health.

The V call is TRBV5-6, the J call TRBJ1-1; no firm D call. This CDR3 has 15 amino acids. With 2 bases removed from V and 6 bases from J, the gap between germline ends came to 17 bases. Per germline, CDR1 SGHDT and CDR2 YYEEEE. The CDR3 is CASSLRGKDSPEAFF. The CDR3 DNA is TGTGCCAGCAGCTTACGTGGTAAGGACTCCCCTGAAGCTTTCTTT.

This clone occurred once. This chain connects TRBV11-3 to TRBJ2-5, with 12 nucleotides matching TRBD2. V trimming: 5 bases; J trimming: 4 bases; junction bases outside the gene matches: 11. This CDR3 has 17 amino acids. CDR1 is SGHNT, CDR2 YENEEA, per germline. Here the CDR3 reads CASSPGLAGRFAETQYF. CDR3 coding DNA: TGTGCCAGCAGCCCCGGACTAGCGGGGAGATTTGCAGAGACCCAGTACTTC.

CDR3: CASSDQGDYGYTF. The CDR3 nucleotides read TGTGCCAGCAGTGACCAGGGGGACTATGGCTACACCTTC. The rearrangement uses TRBV2 and TRBJ1-2; 7 bases are shared with TRBD1. V was pared by 3 bases and J by 3 bases, with 1 base of the junction left unmatched. The CDR3 has 13 amino acids. The germline V gene has CDR1 SNHLY and CDR2 FYNNEI.